Sequencing of this TCR beta chain was carried out in a study of PD-L1 blockade in urothelial cancer. Study-level background: The study recovered a median of 141,255 T cells per blood sample.

Time point specified: peripheral blood 6 weeks after treatment start. CDR3 length equals 15 residues. Germline V gene lookup returns CDR1 SGHRS and CDR2 YFSETQ. V lost 1 base, J lost 4 bases, and 4 bases stayed unmatched. Clones were read by immunoSEQ multiplex PCR, and TCRdb kept only the in-frame ones, dropping some. The sample includes 90,000 to 130,000 clones, 91% of them seen just once. The TCR originated in a man in his fifties or sixties with urothelial cancer. The chain combines TRBV5-1 with TRBJ2-1, with 8 positions matching TRBD2. The input for sequencing was PBMCs, taken around atezolizumab (anti-PD-L1) treatment. CDR3 loop: CASSLLGRGYNEQFF. The CDR3 DNA reads TGCGCCAGCAGCTTGCTCGGGAGGGGATACAATGAGCAGTTCTTC. The full variable domain, in which reference TRBV5-1 and TRBJ2-1 provide the parts outside the CDR3, is KAGVTQTPRYLIKTRGQQVTLSCSPISGHRSVSWYQQTPGQGLQFLFEYFSETQRNKGNFPGRFSGRQFSNSRSEMNVSTLELGDSALYLCASSLLGRGYNEQFFGPGTRLTVL.